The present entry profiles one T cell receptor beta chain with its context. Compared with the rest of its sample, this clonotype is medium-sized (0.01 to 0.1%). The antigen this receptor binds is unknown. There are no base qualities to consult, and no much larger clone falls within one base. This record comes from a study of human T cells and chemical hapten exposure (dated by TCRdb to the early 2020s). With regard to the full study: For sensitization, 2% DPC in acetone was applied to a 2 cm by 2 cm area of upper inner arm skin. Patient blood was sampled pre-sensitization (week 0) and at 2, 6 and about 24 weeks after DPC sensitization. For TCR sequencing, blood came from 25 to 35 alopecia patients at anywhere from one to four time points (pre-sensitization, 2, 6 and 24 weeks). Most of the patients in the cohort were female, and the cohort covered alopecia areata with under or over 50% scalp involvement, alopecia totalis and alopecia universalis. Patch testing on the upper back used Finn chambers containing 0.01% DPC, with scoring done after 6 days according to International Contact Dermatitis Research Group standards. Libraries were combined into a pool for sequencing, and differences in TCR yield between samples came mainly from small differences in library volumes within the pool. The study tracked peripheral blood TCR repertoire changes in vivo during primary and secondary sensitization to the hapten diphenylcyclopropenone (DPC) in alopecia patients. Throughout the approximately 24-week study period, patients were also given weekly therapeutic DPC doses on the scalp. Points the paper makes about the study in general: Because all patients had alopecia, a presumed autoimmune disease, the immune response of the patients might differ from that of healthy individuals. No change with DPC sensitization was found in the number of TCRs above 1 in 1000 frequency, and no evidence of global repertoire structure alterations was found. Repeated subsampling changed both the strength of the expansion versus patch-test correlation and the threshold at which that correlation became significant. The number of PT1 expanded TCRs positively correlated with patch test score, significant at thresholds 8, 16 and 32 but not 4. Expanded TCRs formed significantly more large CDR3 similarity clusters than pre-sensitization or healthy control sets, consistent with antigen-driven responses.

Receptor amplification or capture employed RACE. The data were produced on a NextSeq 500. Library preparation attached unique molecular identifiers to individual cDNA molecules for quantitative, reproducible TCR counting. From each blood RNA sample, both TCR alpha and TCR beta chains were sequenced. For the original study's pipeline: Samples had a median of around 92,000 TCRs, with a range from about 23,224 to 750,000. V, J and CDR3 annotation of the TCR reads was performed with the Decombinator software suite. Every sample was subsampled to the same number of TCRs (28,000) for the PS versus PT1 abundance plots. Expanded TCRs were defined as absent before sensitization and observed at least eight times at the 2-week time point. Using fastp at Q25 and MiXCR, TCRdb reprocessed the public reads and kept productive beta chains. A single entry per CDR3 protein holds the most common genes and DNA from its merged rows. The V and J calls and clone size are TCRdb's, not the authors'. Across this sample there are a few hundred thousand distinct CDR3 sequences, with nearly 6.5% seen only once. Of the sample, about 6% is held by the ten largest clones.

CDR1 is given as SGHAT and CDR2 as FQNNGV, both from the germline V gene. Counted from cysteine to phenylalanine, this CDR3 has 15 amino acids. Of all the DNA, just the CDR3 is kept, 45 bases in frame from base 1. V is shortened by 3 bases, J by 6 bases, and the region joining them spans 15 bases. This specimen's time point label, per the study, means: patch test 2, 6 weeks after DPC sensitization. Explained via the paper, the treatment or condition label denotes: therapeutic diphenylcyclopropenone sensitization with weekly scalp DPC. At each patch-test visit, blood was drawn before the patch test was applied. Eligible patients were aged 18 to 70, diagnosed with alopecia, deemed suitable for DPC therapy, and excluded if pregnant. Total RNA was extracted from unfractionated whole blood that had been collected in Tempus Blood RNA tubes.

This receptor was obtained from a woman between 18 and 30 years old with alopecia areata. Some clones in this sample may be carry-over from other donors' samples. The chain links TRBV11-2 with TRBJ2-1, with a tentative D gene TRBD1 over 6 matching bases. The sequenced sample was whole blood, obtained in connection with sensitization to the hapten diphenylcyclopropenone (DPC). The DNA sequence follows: TGTGCCAGCAGCTTTGGGACGGTCAGGGGCAATGAGCAGTTCTTC. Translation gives CASSFGTVRGNEQFF.